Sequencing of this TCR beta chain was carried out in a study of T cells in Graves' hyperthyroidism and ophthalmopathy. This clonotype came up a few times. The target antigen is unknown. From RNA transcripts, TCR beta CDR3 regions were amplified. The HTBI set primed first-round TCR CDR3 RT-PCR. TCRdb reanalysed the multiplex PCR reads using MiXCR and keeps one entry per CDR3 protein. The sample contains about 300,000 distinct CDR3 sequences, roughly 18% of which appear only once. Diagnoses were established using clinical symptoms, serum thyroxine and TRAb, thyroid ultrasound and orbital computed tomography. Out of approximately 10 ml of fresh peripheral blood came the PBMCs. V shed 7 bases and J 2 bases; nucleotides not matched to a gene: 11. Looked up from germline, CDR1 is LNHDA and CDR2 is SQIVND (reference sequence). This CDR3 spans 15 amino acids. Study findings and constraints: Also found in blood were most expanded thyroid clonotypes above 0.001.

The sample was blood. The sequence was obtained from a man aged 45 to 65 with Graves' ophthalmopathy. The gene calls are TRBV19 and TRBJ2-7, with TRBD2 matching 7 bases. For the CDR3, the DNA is TGTGCCAGTATGGAGTCTAGCGGTCCAACCTACGAGCAGTACTTC. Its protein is CASMESSGPTYEQYF.